This T cell receptor (beta chain) stems from a study of blood T cells in healthy people across ages. Study summary: Per two T cells, template switching captured roughly one barcoded beta molecule.

Total RNA extracted from each sample amounted to at least 5.5 micrograms. Study results and limitations: Per million T cells, TCR beta diversity dropped about linearly as age rose. With donor CMV status unknown, expanded clonotype changes were possibly confounded.

The ends were cut back, 3 bases at V and 4 bases at J, with 16 bases in the middle. Germline values: CDR1 SGHAT, CDR2 FQNNGV. The CDR3 is 15 amino acids. Note on this clonotype: Its matching antigen is unknown.

With a J-beta primer mix and a sample-barcoded 5' primer, a second PCR ran roughly 6 to 11 cycles. From the 5' RACE reads, TCRdb called clonotypes with MiXCR, one entry per CDR3 protein. This sample has about 1.7 million distinct CDR3 sequences; roughly 27% occur once, and the top ten carry 6.5% to 8.5%. This chain uses TRBV11-2 with TRBJ2-7, with D maybe TRBD2 (6 bases). The specimen sequenced was blood. This TCR derives from a woman under 40 in good health. Here the CDR3 DNA reads TGTGCCAGCAGCTTTTTCGCGGGGTTAAGGTACGAGCAGTACTTC. Residues: CASSFFAGLRYEQYF.